Sequencing of this T cell receptor beta chain was carried out in a study of blood T cell repertoires in COVID-19. In the study overall: T cells, B-cell-depleted T cells, or PBMCs supplied cDNA or gDNA.

This CDR3 spans 14 amino acids. Germline lookup yields CDR1 LNHDA and CDR2 SQIVND (reference sequence). Trimming left V 7 bases short and J 1 base short, with 13 bases between. In the authors' methods: Scientists estimated how many nucleated cells there were by amplifying reference gene primers. The repertoire was sequenced with immunoSEQ multiplex PCR; TCRdb's copy has only in-frame clones and lacks some. That table furnishes V, J and clone size, whereas the DNA furnished D and trimming. The sample consists of hundreds of thousands of clones, 75% to 90% of them appearing once. The chain employs TRBV19 and TRBJ1-1; D possibly corresponds to TRBD1 (6 bases). The sequenced material came from peripheral blood. The TCR sequence derives from a woman in her fifties or sixties with acute or convalescent COVID-19. Written as DNA, the CDR3 is TGTGCCAGTACCTTTGGACAGACGAACACTGAAGCTTTCTTT. It is translated as CASTFGQTNTEAFF.